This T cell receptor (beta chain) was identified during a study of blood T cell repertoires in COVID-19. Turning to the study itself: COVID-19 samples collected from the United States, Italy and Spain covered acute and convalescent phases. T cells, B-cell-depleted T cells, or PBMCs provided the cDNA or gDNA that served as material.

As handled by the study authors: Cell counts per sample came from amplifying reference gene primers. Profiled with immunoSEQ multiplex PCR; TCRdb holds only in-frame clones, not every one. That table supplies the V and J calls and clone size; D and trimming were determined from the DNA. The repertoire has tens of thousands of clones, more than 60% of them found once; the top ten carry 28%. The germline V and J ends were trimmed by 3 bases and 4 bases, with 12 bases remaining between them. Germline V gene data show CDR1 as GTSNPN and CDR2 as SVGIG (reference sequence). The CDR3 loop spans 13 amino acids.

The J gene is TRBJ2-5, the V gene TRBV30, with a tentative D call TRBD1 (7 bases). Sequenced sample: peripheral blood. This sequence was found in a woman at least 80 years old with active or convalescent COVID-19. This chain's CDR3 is CAWSPGGLETQYF. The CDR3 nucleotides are TGTGCCTGGAGCCCAGGGGGGCTAGAGACCCAGTACTTC.